Below, 29 T cell receptor beta chains from the same sample are listed, as sequenced in a study of cytomegalovirus exposure and HLA in healthy donors. The PCR had 60 Vbeta and 13 Jbeta primers. Measured with immunoSEQ multiplex PCR; TCRdb has only the in-frame clones, and not every one. The data contain 100,000 to 150,000 clones, 65% to 85% of them seen just once; the ten biggest clones take up 3.5% to 4.5%. The sequencing input was PBMCs. The receptors derive from a young man in good health and CMV-seropositive.

This chain joins TRBV4-2 and TRBJ2-7, with 7 bases that match TRBD2. Germline V gene data show CDR1 as LGHNA and CDR2 as YNFKEQ. V shed 0 bases and J 0 bases; nucleotides not matched to a gene: 2. There are 15 residues in the CDR3. The CDR3 here is CASSQETSSSYEQYF. CDR3 sequence (DNA): TGTGCCAGCAGCCAAGAGACTAGCAGCTCCTACGAGCAGTACTTC.

Regarding this clone: This sample includes further DNA sequences coding for the same CDR3. CDR3 protein: CASSLGANTGELFF. CDR3 in DNA: TGCGCCAGCAGCTTGGGCGCGAACACCGGGGAGCTGTTTTTT. The rearrangement uses TRBV5-1 and TRBJ2-2; no reliable D call. V dropped 0 bases and J dropped 0 bases, with 3 bases sitting between them. CDR1 SGHRS and CDR2 YFSETQ come from the germline V gene. The CDR3 extends over 14 amino acids.

The chain uses TRBV30 and TRBJ2-5, with D maybe TRBD2 (5 bases). Trimming removed 0 bases at V and 5 bases at J, with 10 bases between. CDR3 length: 13 amino acids. The germline CDR1 and CDR2 sequences are GTSNPN and SVGIG (reference sequence). CDR3 bases: TGTGCCTGGAGTGTAAATAGCGAGGAGACCCAGTACTTC. Protein sequence: CAWSVNSEETQYF.

This clone was detected once. This chain joins TRBV7-9 and TRBJ2-7, with 7 bases identical to TRBD1. CDR3 size: 13 residues. Germline CDR1 reads SEHNR; CDR2 reads FQNEAQ (reference sequence). CDR3 sequence: CSSSLGTAYEQYF. DNA for the CDR3: TGTTCTAGCAGCTTAGGGACAGCCTACGAGCAGTACTTC.

V and J are TRBV4-2 and TRBJ1-6; no clear D gene. The germline V and J ends were trimmed by 0 bases and 9 bases, with 12 bases remaining between them. Germline assignment: CDR1 LGHNA and CDR2 YNFKEQ. CDR3 length equals 15 residues. For the CDR3, the DNA is TGTGCCAGCAGCCAAGATGTGGGGAGTAGTTCACCCCTCCACTTT. Encoded protein: CASSQDVGSSSPLHF.

This CDR3 reads CASSFIMGSIFQETQYF. The CDR3, as DNA: TGTGCCAGCAGCTTCATAATGGGCTCTATTTTCCAAGAGACCCAGTACTTC. J is TRBJ2-5 and V is TRBV7-8; D gene uncertain. Trimming removed 3 bases from V and 1 base from J, with 18 bases in between. Germline V CDR1 and CDR2: SGHVS, FQNEAQ. The CDR3 totals 17 residues.

This chain joins TRBV9 and TRBJ2-1; the D is unclear. This CDR3 region has 12 residues. Germline V gives CDR1 SGDLS, CDR2 YYNGEE. V lost 4 bases and J lost 7, with 9 bases in between. CDR3 bases: TGTGCCAGCAGCCTTAACGGGAATGAGCAGTTCTTC. Protein product: CASSLNGNEQFF.

The table lists this clone with a few counts. This rearrangement joins TRBV6-1 to TRBJ2-2; maybe TRBD1 (5 bases). Germline CDR1 is MNHNS and CDR2 is SASEGT. The CDR3 length is 13 residues. CDR3 sequence: CQSTPGYTGELFF. The DNA for the CDR3 is TGTCAAAGCACCCCAGGGTACACCGGGGAGCTGTTTTTT.

The rearrangement links TRBV9 to TRBJ2-1; D not resolved. In germline, CDR1 is SGDLS, CDR2 YYNGEE. V dropped 0 bases and J dropped 0 bases, with 7 bases sitting between them. The CDR3 is 15 residues long. Written as DNA, the CDR3 is TGTGCCAGCAGCGTAGTAAGCGCCTCCTACAATGAGCAGTTCTTC. Amino acids: CASSVVSASYNEQFF.

The J gene is TRBJ2-1, the V gene TRBV4-3; 7 bases are a match to TRBD1. V lost 4 bases and J lost 2; bases outside the gene matches: 14. CDR3 length: 18 residues. Germline CDR1 and CDR2: LGHNA and YSLEER. This CDR3 is CASSPNHQGERPYNEQFF. CDR3 coding DNA: TGCGCCAGCAGCCCCAACCATCAGGGGGAGCGGCCCTACAATGAGCAGTTCTTC.

This clone has just one count. The CDR3 reads CASSSRTVSGANVLTF. The DNA for the CDR3 is TGTGCCAGCAGTTCCAGGACAGTCTCTGGGGCCAACGTCCTGACTTTC. The chain combines TRBV6-5 with TRBJ2-6; tentative D call: TRBD1 (6 bases). Germline V CDR1 and CDR2: MNHEY, SVGAGI. The V end lost 4 bases, the J end lost 0 bases, and 10 bases lay between the germline ends. The CDR3 totals 16 residues.

The chain recombines TRBV19 with TRBJ1-1, with D possibly matching TRBD1 (6 bases). The V end lost 4 bases, the J end lost 10 bases, and 16 bases lay between the germline ends. The germline V gene has CDR1 LNHDA and CDR2 SQIVND (reference sequence). This CDR3 has 13 residues. The CDR3 region has the DNA TGTGCCAGTAGTACCACAACAGGGTCGGGAGCTTTCTTT. It yields the protein CASSTTTGSGAFF.

This chain uses TRBV7-2 with TRBJ1-1; TRBD1 might be the D (6 bases). The CDR3 is 16 amino acids. V lost 6 bases and J 3 bases, leaving 20 bases between the germline ends. Germline values: CDR1 SGHTA, CDR2 FQGNSA. CDR3 nucleotide sequence: TGTGCCAGCAGTCGCCGGGACACAAGGGGGTACACTGAAGCTTTCTTT. This sequence encodes CASSRRDTRGYTEAFF.

The chain links TRBV7-9 to TRBJ1-5; 7 bases agree with TRBD1. Germline loops: CDR1 SEHNR, CDR2 FQNEAQ (reference sequence). This CDR3 is 14 amino acids long. J lost 7 bases, V lost 1 base, and 4 bases had no gene match. CDR3 nucleotides: TGTGCCAGCAGCTTAGAAGGACAGGCCCAGCCCCAGCATTTT. The encoded protein is CASSLEGQAQPQHF.

This sequence joins TRBV5-1 and TRBJ2-7, with D maybe TRBD1 (6 bases). Germline CDR1 SGHRS, CDR2 YFSETQ. Trimming removed 0 bases at V and 4 bases at J, with 17 bases between. The CDR3 loop spans 16 amino acids. CDR3 region: CASSLAVRTDIYEQYF. CDR3 nucleotide sequence: TGCGCCAGCAGCTTGGCCGTAAGGACAGACATTTACGAGCAGTACTTC. The complete variable domain, with remaining parts taken from reference TRBV5-1 and TRBJ2-7, reads KAGVTQTPRYLIKTRGQQVTLSCSPISGHRSVSWYQQTPGQGLQFLFEYFSETQRNKGNFPGRFSGRQFSNSRSEMNVSTLELGDSALYLCASSLAVRTDIYEQYFGPGTRLTVT.

The chain uses TRBV30 and TRBJ1-5, with D unclear. V was cut by 1 base and J by 1 base, with 8 bases left in between. The germline CDR1 and CDR2 sequences are GTSNPN and SVGIG (reference sequence). The CDR3 is 14 amino acids. The CDR3 coding sequence is TGTGCCTGGAGTGCAGGTTTAAGCAATCAGCCCCAGCATTTT. Translating gives CAWSAGLSNQPQHF.

This clone was picked up a small number of times. In nucleotides, the CDR3 is TGCGCCAGCAGCTTGACAGGGTCGGGCACCGGGGAGCTGTTTTTT. Translating gives CASSLTGSGTGELFF. The rearrangement joins TRBV5-1 to TRBJ2-2; maybe TRBD1 (6 bases). Germline V gene sequence: CDR1 SGHRS, CDR2 YFSETQ. V was clipped by 1 base and J by 4 bases, with 11 bases between them. The CDR3 runs to 15 residues.

This clone has more than one count but fewer than ten. V and J are TRBV4-3 and TRBJ2-2, with TRBD1 as a possible D gene (6 bases). Trimming left V 0 bases short and J 5 bases short, with 7 bases between. The CDR3 has 14 amino acids. The germline gives CDR1 LGHNA, CDR2 YSLEER. CDR3 DNA sequence: TGCGCCAGCAGCCAAGATACAGGGACCGGGGAGCTGTTTTTT. Protein: CASSQDTGTGELFF.

This clone was seen once. The chain couples TRBV10-3 to TRBJ1-4, with D uncertain. Germline CDR1 ENHRY, CDR2 SYGVKD. V lost 4 bases to trimming and J lost 4 bases, with 7 bases between them. CDR3 length: 13 residues. CDR3 protein: CAISARLNEKLFF. As DNA, the CDR3 is TGTGCCATCAGTGCTAGGCTTAATGAAAAACTGTTTTTT.

The rearrangement joins TRBV10-3 to TRBJ1-1; 7 bases agree with TRBD1. CDR1 and CDR2 from the germline V gene are ENHRY and SYGVKD. The CDR3 spans 13 residues. After removal of 3 bases from V and 10 bases from J, the junction contained 8 bases not matched to a gene. The CDR3 DNA reads as TGTGCCATCAGTGAACTTGGGAACAGGGGAGCTTTCTTT. It is translated as CAISELGNRGAFF.

The CDR3 nucleotides read TGTGCCAGCAGCTTAGGCCTTGGACAGGCCTACGAGCAGTACTTC. Protein sequence: CASSLGLGQAYEQYF. The rearrangement joins TRBV13 to TRBJ2-7; 7 bases are a match to TRBD1. This CDR3 has 15 residues. Germline lookup yields CDR1 PRHDT and CDR2 FYEKMQ (reference sequence). Trimming took 0 bases from V and 2 from J; bases not matched to a gene: 4.

V usage is TRBV5-1 and J usage is TRBJ2-5; D may be TRBD1 (6 bases). The CDR3 runs to 13 residues. Germline values: CDR1 SGHRS, CDR2 YFSETQ. Trimming cost V 4 bases and J 2 bases, with 9 bases left between them. The CDR3 bases are TGCGCCAGCAGCAGACAGGAGCAAGAGACCCAGTACTTC. Protein sequence: CASSRQEQETQYF.

The genes are TRBV30 and TRBJ1-3; D might be TRBD1 (5 bases). Per the germline V gene, CDR1 is GTSNPN and CDR2 is SVGIG (reference sequence). V shed 1 base and J shed 4 bases, with 17 bases lying between them. The CDR3 covers 16 residues. In DNA form, the CDR3 reads TGTGCCTGGAGTGCACCAGGGTCCGCGGGGGGAAACACCATATATTTT. Translated, it gives CAWSAPGSAGGNTIYF.

This sequence joins TRBV6-5 and TRBJ2-2; TRBD2 might be the D (6 bases). CDR3 length equals 13 residues. Germline V lookup: CDR1 MNHEY, CDR2 SVGAGI. Trimming stripped 10 bases from V and 6 bases from J, with 15 bases between. DNA for the CDR3: TGTGCCACGCCGCCGGGGGTTGCCGGGGAGCTGTTTTTT. Its protein product is CATPPGVAGELFF.

This chain connects TRBV7-2 to TRBJ2-5, with 8 positions matching TRBD2. This CDR3 contains 14 residues. Germline CDR1 is SGHTA and CDR2 is FQGNSA. Trimming took 0 bases from V and 3 from J; bases not matched to a gene: 0. CDR3 bases: TGTGCCAGCAGCTTAGCTAGCGGGGAAGAGACCCAGTACTTC. Amino acids: CASSLASGEETQYF.

The rearrangement links TRBV6-6 to TRBJ1-1, with D tentatively TRBD1 (6 bases). Trimming left V 10 bases short and J 10 bases short, with 19 bases between. The germline CDR1 and CDR2 sequences are MNHNY and SVGAGI (reference sequence). This CDR3 contains 12 residues. For the CDR3, the DNA is TGTGCCACCGATCTTAGGGGGGGTACAGCTTTCTTT. This translates into CATDLRGGTAFF.

This clone was seen only once. The CDR3 DNA is TGCGCCAGCAGCCAAGGCGGGAGGGCCCGGGGGGGTGAGCAGTTCTTC. Translating gives CASSQGGRARGGEQFF. This chain uses TRBV4-1 with TRBJ2-1, with 9 bases identical to TRBD2. V lost 1 base to trimming and J lost 9 bases; unmatched junction nucleotides: 10. The CDR3 is 16 residues long. The germline gives CDR1 MGHRA, CDR2 YSYEKL.

The rearrangement uses TRBV27 and TRBJ2-1; TRBD2 agrees at 12 bases. The CDR3 totals 16 residues. Per germline, CDR1 MNHEY and CDR2 SMNVEV (reference sequence). Trimming took 5 bases from V and 7 from J; bases not matched to a gene: 9. The CDR3 here is CASSPAGLAGQNEQFF. As DNA, the CDR3 is TGTGCCAGCAGTCCTGCAGGACTAGCGGGACAGAATGAGCAGTTCTTC.

The V and J genes are TRBV30 and TRBJ2-7, with D tentatively TRBD2 (5 bases). This CDR3 spans 14 amino acids. Trimming took 4 bases from V and 3 from J, leaving 16 bases between them. From germline, CDR1 is GTSNPN and CDR2 SVGIG (reference sequence). The CDR3 loop reads CAWKFKDSVYEQYF. CDR3 nucleotide sequence: TGTGCCTGGAAGTTTAAGGACTCAGTCTACGAGCAGTACTTC.